The sequence of this TCR beta chain was determined in a study of human T cells and chemical hapten exposure. To note about this clonotype: Its antigen is not identified.

Each cDNA molecule in the library carried unique molecular identifiers. In the source study's methods: Samples ranged from about 23,224 to 690,600 TCRs, with a median of around 100,000. TCRdb re-analysed the RACE reads in MiXCR, keeping a single row per CDR3 protein. The V and J calls and clone size come from TCRdb's table, not from the authors' own analysis. The sample consists of about 52,000 distinct CDR3 sequences, approximately 9.9% of them appearing once. Notes on the study in general: No shift was seen in TCRs above 1 in 1000 frequency with DPC sensitization.

Time point reported: patch test 3, about 24 weeks after DPC sensitization. Documented treatment: therapeutic diphenylcyclopropenone sensitization with weekly scalp DPC. CDR3 length equals 15 residues. The trim removed 3 bases at V and 5 bases at J, leaving 9 bases unmatched. CDR1 is SGHRS, CDR2 YFSETQ, per germline. The chain joins TRBV5-1 to TRBJ2-7, with 9 bases that match TRBD1. Sequences were derived from whole blood, sampled in connection with sensitization to the hapten diphenylcyclopropenone (DPC). This TCR derives from a woman between 40 and 50 years old with alopecia areata. Some clones in this sample may be carry-over from other donors' samples. The CDR3 reads CASSSGQGILDEQYF. The CDR3 DNA reads TGCGCCAGCAGCTCGGGACAGGGAATCCTGGACGAGCAGTACTTC.